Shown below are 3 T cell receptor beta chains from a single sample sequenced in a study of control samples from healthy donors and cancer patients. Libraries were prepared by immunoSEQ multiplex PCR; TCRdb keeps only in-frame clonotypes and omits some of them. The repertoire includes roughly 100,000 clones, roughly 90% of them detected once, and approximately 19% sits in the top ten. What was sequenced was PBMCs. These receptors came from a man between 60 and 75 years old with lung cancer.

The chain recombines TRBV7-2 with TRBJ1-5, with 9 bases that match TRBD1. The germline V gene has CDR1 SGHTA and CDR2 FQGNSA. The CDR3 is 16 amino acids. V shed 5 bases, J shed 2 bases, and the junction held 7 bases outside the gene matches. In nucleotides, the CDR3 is TGTGCCAGCAGCCCTCTTGACAGGGGGGGCAATCAGCCCCAGCATTTT. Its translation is CASSPLDRGGNQPQHF.

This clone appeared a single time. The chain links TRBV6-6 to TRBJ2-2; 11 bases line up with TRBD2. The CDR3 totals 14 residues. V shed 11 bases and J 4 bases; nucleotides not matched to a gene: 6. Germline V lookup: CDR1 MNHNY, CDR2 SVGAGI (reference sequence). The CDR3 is CAGRLAGPTGELFF. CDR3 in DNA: TGTGCCGGACGACTAGCGGGGCCCACCGGGGAGCTGTTTTTT.

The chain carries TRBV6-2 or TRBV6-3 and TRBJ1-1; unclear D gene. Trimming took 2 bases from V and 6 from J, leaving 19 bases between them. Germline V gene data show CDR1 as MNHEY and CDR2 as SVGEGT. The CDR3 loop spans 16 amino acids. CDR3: CASSYPRGARQAEAFF. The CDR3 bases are TGTGCCAGCAGTTACCCCCGGGGAGCCCGCCAAGCTGAAGCTTTCTTT.